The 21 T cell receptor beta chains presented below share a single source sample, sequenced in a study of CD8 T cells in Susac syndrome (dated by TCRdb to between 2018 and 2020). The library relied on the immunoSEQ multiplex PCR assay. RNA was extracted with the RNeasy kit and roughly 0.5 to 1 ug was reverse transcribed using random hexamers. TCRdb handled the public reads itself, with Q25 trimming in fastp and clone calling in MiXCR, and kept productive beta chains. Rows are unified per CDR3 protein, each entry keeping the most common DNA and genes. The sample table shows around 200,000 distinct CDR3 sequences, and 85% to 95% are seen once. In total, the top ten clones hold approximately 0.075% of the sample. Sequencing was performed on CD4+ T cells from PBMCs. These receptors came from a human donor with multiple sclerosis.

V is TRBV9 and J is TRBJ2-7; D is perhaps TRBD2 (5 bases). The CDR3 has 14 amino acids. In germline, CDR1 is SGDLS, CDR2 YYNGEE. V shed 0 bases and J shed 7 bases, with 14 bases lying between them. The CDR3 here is CASSVGPPPGEQYF. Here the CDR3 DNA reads TGTGCCAGCAGCGTAGGTCCACCACCGGGGGAGCAGTACTTC.

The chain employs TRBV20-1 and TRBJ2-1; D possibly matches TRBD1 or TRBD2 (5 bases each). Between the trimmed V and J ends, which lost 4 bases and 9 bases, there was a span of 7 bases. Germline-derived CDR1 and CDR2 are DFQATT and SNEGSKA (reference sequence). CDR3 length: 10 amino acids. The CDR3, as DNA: TGCAGTGCTACGAGGGGTGAGCAGTTCTTC. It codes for CSATRGEQFF.

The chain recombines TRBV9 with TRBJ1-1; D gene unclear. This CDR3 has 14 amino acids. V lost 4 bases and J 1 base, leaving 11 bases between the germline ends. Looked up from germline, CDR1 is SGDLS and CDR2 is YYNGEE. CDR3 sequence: CASSRTPENTEAFF. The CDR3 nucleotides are TGTGCCAGCAGCAGAACCCCAGAGAACACTGAAGCTTTCTTT.

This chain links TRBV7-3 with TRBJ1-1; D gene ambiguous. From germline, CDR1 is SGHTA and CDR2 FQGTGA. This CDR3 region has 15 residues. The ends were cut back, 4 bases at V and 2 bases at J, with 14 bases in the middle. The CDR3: CASSSAPTPNTEAFF. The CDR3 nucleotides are TGTGCCAGCAGCTCCGCCCCGACACCTAACACTGAAGCTTTCTTT. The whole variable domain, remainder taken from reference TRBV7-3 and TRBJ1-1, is GAGVSQTPSNKVTEKGKYVELRCDPISGHTALYWYRQSLGQGPEFLIYFQGTGAADDSGLPNDRFFAVRPEGSVSTLKIQRTERGDSAVYLCASSSAPTPNTEAFFGQGTRLTVV.

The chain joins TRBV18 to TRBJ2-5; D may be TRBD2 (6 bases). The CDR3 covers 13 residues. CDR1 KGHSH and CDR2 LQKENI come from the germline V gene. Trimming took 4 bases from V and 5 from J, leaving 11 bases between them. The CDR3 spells CASSRLGSETQYF. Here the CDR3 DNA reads TGTGCCAGCTCACGACTAGGTTCTGAGACCCAGTACTTC. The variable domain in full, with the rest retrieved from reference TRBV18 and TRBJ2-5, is NAGVMQNPRHLVRRRGQEARLRCSPMKGHSHVYWYRQLPEEGLKFMVYLQKENIIDESGMPKERFSAEFPKEGPSILRIQQVVRGDSAAYFCASSRLGSETQYFGPGTRLLVL.

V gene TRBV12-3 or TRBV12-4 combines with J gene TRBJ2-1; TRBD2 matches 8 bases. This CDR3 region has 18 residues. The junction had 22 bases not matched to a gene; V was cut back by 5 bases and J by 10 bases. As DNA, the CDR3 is TGTGCCAGCAGTCCCCTACTCCCTCGTAGCGGGGTGTGGTTGGAGCAGTTCTTC. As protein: CASSPLLPRSGVWLEQFF.

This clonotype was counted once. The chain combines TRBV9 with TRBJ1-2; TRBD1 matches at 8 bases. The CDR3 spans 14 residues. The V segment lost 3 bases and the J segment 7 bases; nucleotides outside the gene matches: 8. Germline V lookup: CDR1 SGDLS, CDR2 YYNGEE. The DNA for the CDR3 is TGTGCCAGCAGCGCCGCGGACAGGGTGATTGGCTACACCTTC. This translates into CASSAADRVIGYTF.

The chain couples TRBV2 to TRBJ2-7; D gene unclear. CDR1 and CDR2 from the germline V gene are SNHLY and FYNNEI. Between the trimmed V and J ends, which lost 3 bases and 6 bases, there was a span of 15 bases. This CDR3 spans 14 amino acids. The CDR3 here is CASSETPSYSEQYF. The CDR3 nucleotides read TGTGCCAGCAGTGAGACACCCAGCTATTCCGAGCAGTACTTC.

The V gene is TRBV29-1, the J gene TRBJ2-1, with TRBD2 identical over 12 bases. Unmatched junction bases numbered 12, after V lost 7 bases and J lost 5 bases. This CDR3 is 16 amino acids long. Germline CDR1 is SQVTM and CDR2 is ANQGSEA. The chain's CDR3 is CSALELAGGYHNEQFF. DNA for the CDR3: TGCAGCGCCTTGGAGCTAGCGGGGGGGTACCACAATGAGCAGTTCTTC.

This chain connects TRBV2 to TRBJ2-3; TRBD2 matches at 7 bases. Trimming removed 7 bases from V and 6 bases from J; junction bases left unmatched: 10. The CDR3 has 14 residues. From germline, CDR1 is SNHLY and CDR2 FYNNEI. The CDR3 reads CASTRREGWDTQYF. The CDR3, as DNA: TGTGCCAGCACCAGAAGGGAGGGTTGGGATACGCAGTATTTT.

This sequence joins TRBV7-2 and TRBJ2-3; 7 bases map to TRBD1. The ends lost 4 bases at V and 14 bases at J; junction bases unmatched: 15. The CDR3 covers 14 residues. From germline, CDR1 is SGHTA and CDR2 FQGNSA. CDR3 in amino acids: CASSSTRVGDSRYF. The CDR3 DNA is TGTGCCAGCAGCTCTACGCGGGTGGGGGACAGCCGGTATTTT. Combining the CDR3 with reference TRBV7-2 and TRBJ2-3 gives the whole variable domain GAGVSQSPSNKVTEKGKDVELRCDPISGHTALYWYRQSLGQGLEFLIYFQGNSAPDKSGLPSDRFSAERTGGSVSTLTIQRTQQEDSAVYLCASSSTRVGDSRYFGPGTRLTVL.

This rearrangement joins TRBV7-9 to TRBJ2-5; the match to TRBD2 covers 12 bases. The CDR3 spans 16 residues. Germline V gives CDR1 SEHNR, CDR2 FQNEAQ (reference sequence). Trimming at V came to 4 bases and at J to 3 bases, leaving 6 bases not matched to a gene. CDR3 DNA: TGTGCCAGCAGCTCCAGACTAGCGGGGGCCAAAGAGACCCAGTACTTC. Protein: CASSSRLAGAKETQYF.

The CDR3 loop is CASSQALRVFNYGYTF. CDR3 nucleotides: TGTGCCAGCAGCCAAGCATTGAGGGTCTTTAACTATGGCTACACCTTC. J is TRBJ1-2 and V is TRBV3-1; D ambiguous. V lost 1 base and J lost 1, with 13 bases in between. The germline CDR1 and CDR2 sequences are LGHDT and YNNKEL (reference sequence). The CDR3 length is 16 residues.

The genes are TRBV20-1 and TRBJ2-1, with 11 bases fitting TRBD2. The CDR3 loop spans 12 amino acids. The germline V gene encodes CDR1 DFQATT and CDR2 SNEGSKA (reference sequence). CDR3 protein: CRTSGGRNEQFF. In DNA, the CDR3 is TGCAGAACTAGCGGGGGCAGGAATGAGCAGTTCTTC.

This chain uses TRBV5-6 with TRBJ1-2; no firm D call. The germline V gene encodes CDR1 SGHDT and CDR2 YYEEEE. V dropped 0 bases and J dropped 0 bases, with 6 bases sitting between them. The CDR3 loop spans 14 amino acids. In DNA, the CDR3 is TGTGCCAGCAGCTTGGGGCAGTCTAACTATGGCTACACCTTC. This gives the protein CASSLGQSNYGYTF.

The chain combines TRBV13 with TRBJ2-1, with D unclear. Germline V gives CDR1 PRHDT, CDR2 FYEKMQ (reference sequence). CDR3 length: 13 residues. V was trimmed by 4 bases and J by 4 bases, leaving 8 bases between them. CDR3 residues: CASSSRFYNEQFF. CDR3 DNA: TGTGCCAGCAGCTCCCGATTTTACAATGAGCAGTTCTTC.

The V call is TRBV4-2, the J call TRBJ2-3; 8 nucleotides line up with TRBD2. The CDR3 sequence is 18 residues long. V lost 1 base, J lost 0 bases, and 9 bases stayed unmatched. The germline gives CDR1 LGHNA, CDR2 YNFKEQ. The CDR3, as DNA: TGTGCCAGCAGCCAAGTGGATGGAGCGGGGGCCAGCACAGATACGCAGTATTTT. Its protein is CASSQVDGAGASTDTQYF.

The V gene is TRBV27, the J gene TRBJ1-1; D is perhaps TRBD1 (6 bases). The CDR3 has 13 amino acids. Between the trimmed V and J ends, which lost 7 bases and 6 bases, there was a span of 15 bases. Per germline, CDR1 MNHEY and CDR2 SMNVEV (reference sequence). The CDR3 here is CASNPTGPPEAFF. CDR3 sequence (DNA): TGTGCCAGCAATCCGACAGGACCTCCTGAAGCTTTCTTT.

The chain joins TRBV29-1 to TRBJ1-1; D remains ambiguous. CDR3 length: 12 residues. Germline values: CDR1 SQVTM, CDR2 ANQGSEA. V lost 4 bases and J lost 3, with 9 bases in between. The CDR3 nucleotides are TGCAGCGTTGTTGGCAGTTACACTGAAGCTTTCTTT. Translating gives CSVVGSYTEAFF.

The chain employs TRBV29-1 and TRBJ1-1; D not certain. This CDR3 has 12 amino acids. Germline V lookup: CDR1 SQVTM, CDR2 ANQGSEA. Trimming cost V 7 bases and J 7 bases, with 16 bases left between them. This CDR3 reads CSAQGGQYEAFF. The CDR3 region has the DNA TGCAGCGCCCAAGGCGGGCAGTATGAAGCTTTCTTT. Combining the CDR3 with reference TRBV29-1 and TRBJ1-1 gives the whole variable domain SAVISQKPSRDICQRGTSLTIQCQVDSQVTMMFWYRQQPGQSLTLIATANQGSEATYESGFVIDKFPISRPNLTFSTLTVSNMSPEDSSIYLCSAQGGQYEAFFGQGTRLTVV.

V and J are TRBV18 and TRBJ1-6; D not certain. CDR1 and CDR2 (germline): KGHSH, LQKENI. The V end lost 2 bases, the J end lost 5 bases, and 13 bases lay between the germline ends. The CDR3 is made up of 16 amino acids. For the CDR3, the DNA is TGTGCCAGCTCACCATGGCAGACGAACAATAATTCACCCCTCCACTTT. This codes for CASSPWQTNNNSPLHF.